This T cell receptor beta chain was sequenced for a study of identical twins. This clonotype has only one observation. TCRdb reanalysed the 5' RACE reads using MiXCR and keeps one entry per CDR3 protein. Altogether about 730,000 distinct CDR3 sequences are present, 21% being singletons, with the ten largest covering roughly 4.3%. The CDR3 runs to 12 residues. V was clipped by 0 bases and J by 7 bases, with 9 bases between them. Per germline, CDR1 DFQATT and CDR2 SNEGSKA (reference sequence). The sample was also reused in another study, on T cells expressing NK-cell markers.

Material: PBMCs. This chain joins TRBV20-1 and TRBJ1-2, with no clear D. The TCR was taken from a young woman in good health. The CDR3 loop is CSAREMDGGYTF. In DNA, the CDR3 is TGCAGTGCTAGAGAAATGGATGGTGGCTACACCTTC.